The sequence of this T cell receptor beta chain was determined in a study of CD8 T cells in Susac syndrome. The junction had 6 bases not matched to a gene; V was cut back by 4 bases and J by 3 bases. Germline CDR1 is SGHRS and CDR2 is YFSETQ. CDR3 length: 15 residues. Reverse transcription of about 0.5 to 1 ug RNA was carried out with random hexamers. TCRdb reprocessed the immunoSEQ multiplex PCR reads via MiXCR and lists one record per CDR3 protein. This table holds 150,000 or so distinct CDR3 sequences, approximately 94% found once. This chain connects TRBV5-1 to TRBJ1-1; 10 bases agree with TRBD1. Input material: CD4+ T cells from PBMCs. The TCR was taken from a human donor with Susac syndrome. The CDR3 here is CASSDPGTGDTEAFF. CDR3 in DNA: TGCGCCAGCAGCGACCCCGGGACAGGGGACACTGAAGCTTTCTTT. The variable domain in full, with the rest retrieved from reference TRBV5-1 and TRBJ1-1, is KAGVTQTPRYLIKTRGQQVTLSCSPISGHRSVSWYQQTPGQGLQFLFEYFSETQRNKGNFPGRFSGRQFSNSRSEMNVSTLELGDSALYLCASSDPGTGDTEAFFGQGTRLTVV.